This TCR beta chain was profiled in a study of T cell responses to AZD1222 COVID-19 vaccine. The study's findings and limits: Clonal diversity was possibly underestimated, and the donors were mostly white British, with more females. Sampling that yielded the repertoires occurred only after the peak T cell response.

V lost 2 bases to trimming and J lost 0 bases, with 10 bases between them. Germline V gene lookup returns CDR1 KGHSH and CDR2 LQKENI. The CDR3 is 16 amino acids. The assay was immunoSEQ multiplex PCR, and TCRdb's table has in-frame clones only and misses some. The table has about 120,000 clones, roughly nine tenths seen once; the top ten hold 1.5% to 2%. As to this clone: The antigen is unknown.

V gene TRBV18 combines with J gene TRBJ2-2, with TRBD1 as a possible D gene (6 bases). The sequences come from peripheral blood, collected 28 days after the second AZD1222 dose. This clonotype was sampled from an adult who received the AZD1222 COVID-19 vaccine. The CDR3 here is CASSPLDSSNTGELFF. Written as DNA, the CDR3 is TGTGCCAGCTCACCATTGGACAGTTCGAACACCGGGGAGCTGTTTTTT. The complete variable domain, with remaining parts taken from reference TRBV18 and TRBJ2-2, reads NAGVMQNPRHLVRRRGQEARLRCSPMKGHSHVYWYRQLPEEGLKFMVYLQKENIIDESGMPKERFSAEFPKEGPSILRIQQVVRGDSAAYFCASSPLDSSNTGELFFGEGSRLTVL.